Listed below are T cell receptor beta chains from one sample, sequenced in a study of blood T cell repertoires in COVID-19. The table came from immunoSEQ multiplex PCR; TCRdb's copy has only in-frame clones and leaves some out. This repertoire shows approximately 250,000 clones, approximately 89% found once; its top ten account for more than 0.95%. The sample consisted of PBMCs or T cells enriched from blood (not recorded which). These receptors all come from a woman between 40 and 50 years old with acute COVID-19. CDR3s include the opening cysteine and the closing phenylalanine or tryptophan. The D gene is left open where the match is weak. Where a row states a size, it is once, few, many or the class of an expanded clone; other rows omit it.

len: 18; abundance: -; d_gene: -; v_gene: TRBV18; j_gene: TRBJ1-2; CDR3nt: TGTGCCAGCTCACCACAAGGGACACAGCACTTTTCGGACTATGGCTACACCTTC; CDR3aa: CASSPQGTQHFSDYGYTF
len: 14; abundance: -; d_gene: -; v_gene: TRBV6-1; j_gene: TRBJ1-2; CDR3nt: TGTGCCAGCAGTGAAATGACAGTGAACTATGGCTACACCTTC; CDR3aa: CASSEMTVNYGYTF
len: 14; abundance: -; d_gene: TRBD1; v_gene: TRBV5-4; j_gene: TRBJ2-7; CDR3nt: TGTGCCAGCAGCTCGGGACAGCGTACCTACGAGCAGTACTTC; CDR3aa: CASSSGQRTYEQYF
len: 14; abundance: -; d_gene: -; v_gene: TRBV9; j_gene: TRBJ1-3; CDR3nt: TGTGCCAGCAGCGTATCGACAGCCGGAAACACCATATATTTT; CDR3aa: CASSVSTAGNTIYF
len: 16; abundance: -; d_gene: -; v_gene: TRBV5-4; j_gene: TRBJ2-5; CDR3nt: TGTGCCAGCAGCTTGGCAGGGGAGTCATTCAAAGAGACCCAGTACTTC; CDR3aa: CASSLAGESFKETQYF
len: 14; abundance: once; d_gene: -; v_gene: TRBV30; j_gene: TRBJ1-1; CDR3nt: TGTGCCTGGAGTATATCGACAGGCTTAAAAGAAGCTTTCTTT; CDR3aa: CAWSISTGLKEAFF
len: 17; abundance: -; d_gene: TRBD2; v_gene: TRBV9; j_gene: TRBJ2-1; CDR3nt: TGTGCCAGCAGCGGCGATAGGGGACTAGCGGGAGAACGGACCCAGTTCTTC; CDR3aa: CASSGDRGLAGERTQFF
len: 14; abundance: few; d_gene: -; v_gene: TRBV27; j_gene: TRBJ2-7; CDR3nt: TGTGCCAGCAGCCGGGCAGGGCTGTTCTACGAGCAGTACTTC; CDR3aa: CASSRAGLFYEQYF
len: 14; abundance: -; d_gene: -; v_gene: TRBV28; j_gene: TRBJ1-1; CDR3nt: TGTGCCTCGCGGTTGGCAGGGCGTTTCACTGAAGCTTTCTTT; CDR3aa: CASRLAGRFTEAFF
len: 15; abundance: -; d_gene: -; v_gene: TRBV11-2; j_gene: TRBJ1-3; CDR3nt: TGTGCCAGCAGCCAAGACAGTCCCTCTGGAAACACCATATATTTT; CDR3aa: CASSQDSPSGNTIYF
len: 15; abundance: -; d_gene: TRBD2; v_gene: TRBV15; j_gene: TRBJ2-3; CDR3nt: TGTGCCACCCTTTCGCCGGGAGGGCCGGCAGATACGCAGTATTTT; CDR3aa: CATLSPGGPADTQYF
len: 13; abundance: -; d_gene: -; v_gene: TRBV27; j_gene: TRBJ1-2; CDR3nt: TGTGCCAGCAGTCCGCAGGAATACTATGGCTACACCTTC; CDR3aa: CASSPQEYYGYTF
len: 15; abundance: -; d_gene: TRBD2; v_gene: TRBV7-2; j_gene: TRBJ2-5; CDR3nt: TGTGCCAGCAGCCTAGGGACTAGCGGGGCAGAGACCCAGTACTTC; CDR3aa: CASSLGTSGAETQYF
len: 13; abundance: -; d_gene: -; v_gene: TRBV20-1; j_gene: TRBJ1-6; CDR3nt: TGCAGTGCTAGTTACAGGAGTAATTCACCCCTCCACTTT; CDR3aa: CSASYRSNSPLHF
len: 17; abundance: -; d_gene: TRBD2; v_gene: TRBV5-1; j_gene: TRBJ2-1; CDR3nt: TGCGCCAGCAGCTTGTTAGTCCTAGCGGGAACCTACAATGAGCAGTTCTTC; CDR3aa: CASSLLVLAGTYNEQFF
len: 15; abundance: once; d_gene: -; v_gene: TRBV2; j_gene: TRBJ1-6; CDR3nt: TGTGCCAGCATGGCTCGGGAAGTCTATAATTCACCCCTCCACTTT; CDR3aa: CASMAREVYNSPLHF
len: 14; abundance: -; d_gene: -; v_gene: TRBV30; j_gene: TRBJ1-3; CDR3nt: TGTGCCTGGAGTTACACTGGGGGCGTAAACACCATATATTTT; CDR3aa: CAWSYTGGVNTIYF
len: 15; abundance: -; d_gene: TRBD1; v_gene: TRBV7-9; j_gene: TRBJ1-2; CDR3nt: TGTGCCAGCAGCTTAAGTCTGACAGGGCTCCATGGCTACACCTTC; CDR3aa: CASSLSLTGLHGYTF
len: 16; abundance: -; d_gene: -; v_gene: TRBV9; j_gene: TRBJ2-3; CDR3nt: TGTGCCAGCAGCGGGACAGGGACTACGGGGGCAGATACGCAGTATTTT; CDR3aa: CASSGTGTTGADTQYF
len: 15; abundance: once; d_gene: TRBD2; v_gene: TRBV7-2; j_gene: TRBJ2-1; CDR3nt: TGTGCCAGCAGCCCGGTATCCGATGGGGGACTAGAAGAGTTCTTC; CDR3aa: CASSPVSDGGLEEFF
len: 16; abundance: once; d_gene: -; v_gene: TRBV19; j_gene: TRBJ2-7; CDR3nt: TGTGCCAGTAGTATAGGGCTCCTAGCGAGCTCCTACGAGCAGTACTTC; CDR3aa: CASSIGLLASSYEQYF
len: 16; abundance: -; d_gene: -; v_gene: TRBV7-8; j_gene: TRBJ1-6; CDR3nt: TGTGCCAGCAGCTCAAGTGGGGGGAATAAGAATTCACCCCTCCACTTT; CDR3aa: CASSSSGGNKNSPLHF
len: 15; abundance: -; d_gene: TRBD1; v_gene: TRBV5-1; j_gene: TRBJ1-2; CDR3nt: TGCGCCAGCAGCTTGGTCCCGGACAGGAACTATGGCTACACCTTC; CDR3aa: CASSLVPDRNYGYTF
len: 12; abundance: -; d_gene: -; v_gene: TRBV28; j_gene: TRBJ1-1; CDR3nt: TGTGCCAGCACTCAGGGGTACACTGAAGCTTTCTTT; CDR3aa: CASTQGYTEAFF
len: 14; abundance: once; d_gene: TRBD1; v_gene: TRBV18; j_gene: TRBJ1-5; CDR3nt: TGTGCCAGCTCACCGGGACAGGTCAATCAGCCCCAGCATTTT; CDR3aa: CASSPGQVNQPQHF
len: 15; abundance: -; d_gene: TRBD1; v_gene: TRBV6-5; j_gene: TRBJ2-7; CDR3nt: TGTGCCAGCAGTTACTCACCGGGACAGGGGTACGAGCAGTACTTC; CDR3aa: CASSYSPGQGYEQYF
len: 15; abundance: -; d_gene: TRBD1; v_gene: TRBV11-3; j_gene: TRBJ1-2; CDR3nt: TGTGCCAGCAGCCCACGGGACAGCGTCGGCTATGGCTACACCTTC; CDR3aa: CASSPRDSVGYGYTF
len: 14; abundance: -; d_gene: -; v_gene: TRBV4-2; j_gene: TRBJ1-2; CDR3nt: TGTGCCAGCAGCCAAGATTACAGGGCCAATGGCTACACCTTC; CDR3aa: CASSQDYRANGYTF
len: 14; abundance: -; d_gene: -; v_gene: TRBV6-5; j_gene: TRBJ1-6; CDR3nt: TGTGCCAGCAGTTTTGAGGGAGGAAATTCACCCCTCCACTTT; CDR3aa: CASSFEGGNSPLHF
len: 14; abundance: -; d_gene: -; v_gene: TRBV6-5; j_gene: TRBJ2-7; CDR3nt: TGTGCCAATCGACAGGACACAACCTCCTACGAGCAGTACTTC; CDR3aa: CANRQDTTSYEQYF
len: 14; abundance: -; d_gene: TRBD2; v_gene: TRBV20-1; j_gene: TRBJ2-5; CDR3nt: TGCAGTGCTAGTGTGGGAGGGCCCTCAGAGACCCAGTACTTC; CDR3aa: CSASVGGPSETQYF
len: 14; abundance: few; d_gene: TRBD2; v_gene: TRBV11-2; j_gene: TRBJ2-7; CDR3nt: TGTGCCAGCAGCTTAGGTCTAGCGGGAGACGAGCAGTACTTC; CDR3aa: CASSLGLAGDEQYF